This T cell receptor beta chain was identified during a study of tumor-infiltrating lymphocytes in primary liver carcinoma. Study context: Patients, male and female, were 30 to 69 years old.

The CDR3 consists of 15 residues. V was pared by 5 bases and J by 1 base, with 14 bases between. Per germline, CDR1 MNHEY and CDR2 SVGAGI. For blood RNA, unsorted whole blood served as the source, and germline DNA was extracted too. Those patients suffered from chronic HBV infection and were treatment-naive. With a constant-region primer, TCR beta cDNA was made from approximately 510 ng of total RNA. Three nested multiplex PCR rounds, a slightly modified ARM-PCR method, built the TCR beta libraries. With TRBV1-TRBV30 forward primers and a C-beta reverse primer, the first two PCR rounds were run for 10 to 11 cycles each. TCRdb reanalysed the multiplex PCR reads using MiXCR and keeps one entry per CDR3 protein. The sample yields over 250,000 distinct CDR3 sequences, 50% to 75% seen once.

The chain uses TRBV6-5 and TRBJ1-1, with D possibly TRBD1 on 6 matching bases. The sequenced sample was peripheral blood. This clonotype was obtained from a woman aged 30 to 39 with primary liver carcinoma and hepatitis B virus infection. The DNA for the CDR3 is TGTGCCAGCAGTCTAACAGGGTTCGGGAACACTGAAGCTTTCTTT. Translated, it gives CASSLTGFGNTEAFF.